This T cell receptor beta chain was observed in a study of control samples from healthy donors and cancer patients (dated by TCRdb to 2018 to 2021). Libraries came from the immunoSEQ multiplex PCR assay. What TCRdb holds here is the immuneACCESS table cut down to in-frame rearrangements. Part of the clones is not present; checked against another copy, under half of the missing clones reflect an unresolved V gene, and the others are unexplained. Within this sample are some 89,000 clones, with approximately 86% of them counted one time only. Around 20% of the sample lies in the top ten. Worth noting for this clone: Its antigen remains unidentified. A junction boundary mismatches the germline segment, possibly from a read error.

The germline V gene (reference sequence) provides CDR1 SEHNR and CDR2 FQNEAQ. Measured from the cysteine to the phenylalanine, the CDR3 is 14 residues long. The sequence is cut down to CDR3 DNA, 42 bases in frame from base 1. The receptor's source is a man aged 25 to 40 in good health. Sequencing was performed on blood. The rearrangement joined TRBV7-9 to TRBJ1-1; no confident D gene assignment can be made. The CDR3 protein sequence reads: CASSLANMNTEAFF. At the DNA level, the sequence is TGTGCCAGCAGCCTAGCGAACATGAACACTGAAGCTTTCTTT.